The sequence of this T cell receptor beta chain was determined in a study of CD8 T cells in ankylosing spondylitis. In germline, CDR1 is LGHDT, CDR2 YNNKEL (reference sequence). Trimming left V 4 bases short and J 8 bases short, with 18 bases between. The CDR3 length is 16 residues. For this clonotype: Its target is unknown.

Using its own MiXCR run on the 5' RACE reads, TCRdb lists one record per CDR3 protein. The sample lists over 450,000 distinct CDR3 sequences, 12% occurring once. Regarding the study as a whole: Eight highly homologous variants made up a TCR beta motif, and this motif appeared characteristic of ankylosing spondylitis blood. Reactive arthritis synovial fluid and blood were previously reported to contain some motif variants.

The TCR originated in a male donor with ankylosing spondylitis. The specimen sequenced was blood, either unsorted or a sorted T cell fraction (not recorded which). The chain links TRBV3-1 to TRBJ1-6, with a tentative D call TRBD1 (5 bases). This chain's CDR3 is CASSPIGSPGHSPLHF. For the CDR3, the DNA is TGTGCCAGCAGCCCCATCGGTTCCCCGGGGCATTCACCCCTCCACTTT.